This is a list of T cell receptor beta chains from one sample in a study of blood T cells in healthy people across ages. TCRdb fed the 5' RACE reads into MiXCR, producing one record per CDR3 protein. The sample yields approximately 780,000 distinct CDR3 sequences, around a quarter seen once. These same records also appear under a second study, on T cells of mothers and their children.

The material sequenced was blood. These receptors all stem from a boy aged 5-17 years in good health. Both conserved end residues are part of each CDR3. D genes are given only for firm matches. Size is stated for part of the rows, as once, few or many counts, or as a class when the clone is expanded.

length	V	J	D	size	DNA	CDR3
16	TRBV13	TRBJ2-3	TRBD1	.	TGTGCCAGCAGCTTAGAACAGGGGGCAAGAACAGATACGCAGTATTTT	CASSLEQGARTDTQYF
13	TRBV18	TRBJ2-5	.	few	TGTGCCAGCTCGGCGGCGGGTTCCGAGACCCAGTACTTC	CASSAAGSETQYF
15	TRBV28	TRBJ1-5	.	.	TGTGCCAGCAGTTTATCCCCTTATGGTTTCCAGCCCCAGCATTTT	CASSLSPYGFQPQHF
16	TRBV15	TRBJ2-4	.	.	TGTGCCACCAGCAGAGATTCAACCCTAGCCAAAAACATTCAGTACTTC	CATSRDSTLAKNIQYF
18	TRBV11-2	TRBJ2-1	TRBD2	few	TGTGCCAGCAGCTTAATGTTAGCGGGGGGCGAAGTATACAATGAGCAGTTCTTC	CASSLMLAGGEVYNEQFF
17	TRBV28	TRBJ2-7	TRBD2	.	TGTGCCAGCAGTTTAATTCAAAGCGGGACTAGCAAAGGCGAGCAGTACTTC	CASSLIQSGTSKGEQYF
15	TRBV5-1	TRBJ2-5	TRBD2	.	TGCGCCAGCAGCGCGACTAGCGGGGGACCAGAGACCCAGTACTTC	CASSATSGGPETQYF
16	TRBV4-2	TRBJ2-3	TRBD2	.	TGTGCCAGCAGCCAAGATTCCAGCGGGGGGGCAGATACGCAGTATTTT	CASSQDSSGGADTQYF
15	TRBV7-9	TRBJ1-5	.	.	TGTGCCAGCAGCTCTAGCGACAGCGCCAATCAGCCCCAGCATTTT	CASSSSDSANQPQHF
14	TRBV24-1	TRBJ1-4	.	.	TGTGCCACCAGTGATTTGTTGGTGGGGGAAAAACTGTTTTTT	CATSDLLVGEKLFF
15	TRBV24-1	TRBJ2-7	TRBD2	.	TGTGCCGCCAGTGATACTACTAGCGGGTCCTACGAGCAGTACTTC	CAASDTTSGSYEQYF
13	TRBV20-1	TRBJ1-1	TRBD1	.	TGCAGTGCTAGTTCGACAGGGGAGGTCGAAGCTTTCTTT	CSASSTGEVEAFF
13	TRBV6-4	TRBJ1-1	.	.	TGTGCCAGCAGTGCTAAGGGGAACACTGAAGCTTTCTTT	CASSAKGNTEAFF
13	TRBV19	TRBJ1-1	.	.	TGTGCCAGTAGCCCCTCTATGGACGCTGAAGCTTTCTTT	CASSPSMDAEAFF
15	TRBV29-1	TRBJ2-2	.	.	TGCAGCGTTGGGGGGGAGAACTCGAACACCGGGGAGCTGTTTTTT	CSVGGENSNTGELFF
15	TRBV6-5	TRBJ2-4	.	.	TGTGCCAGCAGTTATGGTGCCGGAACCAGCAACATTCAGTACTTC	CASSYGAGTSNIQYF
14	TRBV6-1	TRBJ2-5	.	few	TGTGCCAGCATCCTTAGCCTAGCCCAAGAGACCCAGTACTTC	CASILSLAQETQYF
12	TRBV20-1	TRBJ1-2	TRBD1	once	TGCAGTGCTATCGGGACAGGGCCTGGCTACACCTTC	CSAIGTGPGYTF
15	TRBV5-5	TRBJ2-7	.	few	TGTGCCAGCAGCTTGGGTGGGAGTATTGTGCGCGAGCAGTACTTC	CASSLGGSIVREQYF
12	TRBV3-1	TRBJ1-3	.	few	TGTGCCGGGGGAGGCCCTGGAAACACCATATATTTT	CAGGGPGNTIYF
13	TRBV20-1	TRBJ1-2	TRBD1	many	TGCAGTGCTGAGGGACAGGGGAACTATGGCTACACCTTC	CSAEGQGNYGYTF
16	TRBV7-2	TRBJ2-5	.	few	TGTGCCAGCAGCTTCCTCAGGGCTGCGGGCCAAGAGACCCAGTACTTC	CASSFLRAAGQETQYF
16	TRBV12-3/TRBV12-4	TRBJ2-1	TRBD2	.	TGTGCCAGCAGCCCTTTCTTAGCGGGGGATTACAATGAGCAGTTCTTC	CASSPFLAGDYNEQFF
12	TRBV4-2	TRBJ2-1	.	.	TGTGCCAGCAGCCTAACTCCGGGGAAGCAGTTCTTC	CASSLTPGKQFF
17	TRBV27	TRBJ2-5	TRBD2	.	TGTGCCAGCAAGGCGGCTAGCGGGGGGGTAACGGGAGAGACCCAGTACTTC	CASKAASGGVTGETQYF
19	TRBV7-8	TRBJ2-3	TRBD2	once	TGTGCCAGCAGTCCCGCGCGGGAGGGCCTACGGAGTAGCACAGATACGCAGTATTTT	CASSPAREGLRSSTDTQYF
14	TRBV29-1	TRBJ2-1	.	few	TGCAGCGTTGGAGTGGGGGGGCCGGGCAATGAGCAGTTCTTC	CSVGVGGPGNEQFF
15	TRBV15	TRBJ1-1	.	.	TGTGCCACCAGCAGCGAATTTCGCGAACCCCTATCGGCTTTCTTT	CATSSEFREPLSAFF
15	TRBV9	TRBJ2-3	.	.	TGTGCCAGCAGCGTAGGAGCCAGGGCCACAGATACGCAGTATTTT	CASSVGARATDTQYF
16	TRBV19	TRBJ2-4	.	once	TGTGCCAGTAGTATAGAGACAGGCGGAATCAAAAACATTCAGTACTTC	CASSIETGGIKNIQYF
12	TRBV6-1	TRBJ1-1	.	few	TGTGCCAGCTCCCGGGTGGATACTGAAGCTTTCTTT	CASSRVDTEAFF
17	TRBV15	TRBJ2-1	TRBD1	.	TGTGCCACCAGTAACGACAGGGGGCGGGCCTCCTACAATGAGCAGTTCTTC	CATSNDRGRASYNEQFF
17	TRBV4-1	TRBJ1-5	TRBD1	many	TGCGCCAGCAGCCAACCGGGACAGGGATTTCCCCTGCGGCCCCAGCATTTT	CASSQPGQGFPLRPQHF
15	TRBV20-1	TRBJ1-2	.	.	TGCAGTGCCAGAGCAGACTACCCTATAGGTGATGGCTACACCTTC	CSARADYPIGDGYTF
12	TRBV7-2	TRBJ2-2	.	.	TGTGCCAGCAGCTTAGAGGACGGGGAGCTGTTTTTT	CASSLEDGELFF
11	TRBV12-3/TRBV12-4	TRBJ1-6	.	.	TGTGCCAGCAGTTTAAGGGGACATCTCCACTTT	CASSLRGHLHF
18	TRBV4-1	TRBJ2-4	TRBD2	few	TGCGCCAGCAGCCCCGGTCGGTCTAGCGGGGTGTACAAAAACATTCGGTACTTC	CASSPGRSSGVYKNIRYF
11	TRBV6-5	TRBJ1-1	.	.	TGTGCCAGCGGTCAGGGCCTTGGAGCTTTCTTT	CASGQGLGAFF
14	TRBV6-5	TRBJ1-4	.	.	TGTGCCAGCAGAATCGCAGGGGTTAATGAAAAACTGTTTTTT	CASRIAGVNEKLFF
16	TRBV14	TRBJ2-7	TRBD1	few	TGTGCCAGCAGCCAGACTGGACAGGGATTCCTCTACGAGCAGTACTTC	CASSQTGQGFLYEQYF
14	TRBV6-5	TRBJ2-7	.	.	TGTGCCAGCAGTTACGTCCGGGGGCGCGACGAGCAGTACTTC	CASSYVRGRDEQYF
17	TRBV12-3/TRBV12-4	TRBJ2-5	TRBD2	few	TGTGCCAGCAGTTTCGGGTCCCCATTTAGCGGGGAAGAGACCCAGTACTTC	CASSFGSPFSGEETQYF
14	TRBV7-3	TRBJ2-2	.	few	TGTGCCAGCAGCCGAGGGACGTACACCGGGGAGCTGTTTTTT	CASSRGTYTGELFF
16	TRBV7-9	TRBJ2-7	.	few	TGTGCCAGCAGCGTGGGGGGGACAAGGAGCTCCTACGAGCAGTACTTC	CASSVGGTRSSYEQYF
15	TRBV7-2	TRBJ2-1	.	.	TGTGCCAGCAGCCTCGACTCTTTAGTCTACAATGAGCAGTTCTTC	CASSLDSLVYNEQFF
15	TRBV4-1	TRBJ2-1	TRBD2	few	TGCGCCAGCAGCCCTAGGGGACTAGCGGACAATGAGCAGTTCTTC	CASSPRGLADNEQFF